This T cell receptor (beta chain) was documented in a study of blood T cell repertoires in COVID-19. On the study more broadly: T cells, B-cell-depleted T cells, or PBMCs provided the cDNA or gDNA that served as material.

Per the study methods: The assay estimated nucleated cells by amplifying reference gene primers. Produced via immunoSEQ multiplex PCR; TCRdb's table is partial and in-frame only. That table furnishes V, J and clone size, whereas the DNA furnished D and trimming. The table records around 130,000 clones, approximately 90% of them present only once. The CDR3 has 18 amino acids. Per the germline V gene, CDR1 is ENHRY and CDR2 is SYGVKD. J lost 2 bases, V lost 5 bases, and 8 bases had no gene match. The chain carries TRBV10-3 and TRBJ2-6; 11 nucleotides match TRBD1. This clonotype was sampled from a man between 65 and 85 years old with active or convalescent COVID-19. Sequenced material: peripheral blood. CDR3 nucleotide sequence: TGTGCCATCAGTTCCGGACAGGGGGCGGTACCTGGGGCCAACGTCCTGACTTTC. Protein product: CAISSGQGAVPGANVLTF.